A single sample gave rise to the 30 T cell receptor beta chains below, sequenced in a study of T cells in Graves' hyperthyroidism and ophthalmopathy. Researchers took RNA transcripts and amplified the TCR beta CDR3 regions from them. HTBI primers were used for first-round RT-PCR of the TCR CDR3. TCRdb reprocessed the multiplex PCR reads with MiXCR, giving one entry per CDR3 protein. The sample shows approximately 100,000 distinct CDR3 sequences, approximately 40% of them seen only once. The specimen sequenced was peripheral blood or thyroid tissue (not recorded which). The receptors shown here come from a woman younger than 45 with Graves' hyperthyroidism.

The sample holds many counts of this clonotype. V usage is TRBV13 and J usage is TRBJ2-7; 12 nucleotides line up with TRBD2. The J segment lost 6 bases and the V segment lost 5 bases, leaving 11 bases of the junction unmatched. The germline gives CDR1 PRHDT, CDR2 FYEKMQ (reference sequence). The CDR3 is 16 residues long. CDR3 coding DNA: TGTGCCAGCAGCGTAATCAGGACTAGCGGGAACGGCGAGCAGTACTTC. This translates into CASSVIRTSGNGEQYF.

The rearrangement joins TRBV25-1 to TRBJ2-2; no definite D call. CDR3 length: 9 residues. In germline, CDR1 is MGHDK, CDR2 SYGVNS. CDR3 loop: CANTGELFF. As DNA, the CDR3 is TGTGCAAACACCGGGGAGCTGTTTTTT.

This clonotype was seen many times. J is TRBJ2-6 and V is TRBV28; D is unresolved. CDR3 length: 13 amino acids. V was shortened by 7 bases and J by 4 bases, with 8 bases between the two germline ends. The germline V gene encodes CDR1 MDHEN and CDR2 SYDVKM. This chain's CDR3 is CASTWAGANVLTF. Here the CDR3 DNA reads TGTGCCAGCACCTGGGCAGGGGCCAACGTCCTGACTTTC.

This clonotype has ten or more counts. The chain employs TRBV13 and TRBJ2-7; TRBD2 aligns across 9 bases. The germline V gene encodes CDR1 PRHDT and CDR2 FYEKMQ (reference sequence). With 5 bases clipped from V and 1 base from J, the junction kept 3 bases outside the gene matches. CDR3 length equals 14 residues. DNA for the CDR3: TGTGCCAGCAGCGGGACTAGCTCATCCTACGAGCAGTACTTC. Translating gives CASSGTSSSYEQYF.

This clonotype was observed a few times. The chain employs TRBV20-1 and TRBJ1-5; weak D call: TRBD1 (6 bases). Germline V gives CDR1 DFQATT, CDR2 SNEGSKA (reference sequence). V lost 5 bases to trimming and J lost 4 bases, with 15 bases between them. The CDR3 sequence is 14 residues long. The CDR3 is CSADDPGQNQPQHF. CDR3 bases: TGCAGTGCTGATGATCCGGGACAAAATCAGCCCCAGCATTTT.

This clonotype showed up just once. The chain recombines TRBV11-2 with TRBJ1-1; TRBD1 is a possible D gene (5 bases). This CDR3 spans 12 amino acids. The germline V gene has CDR1 SGHAT and CDR2 FQNNGV. Trimming removed 3 bases at V and 12 bases at J, with 14 bases between. The CDR3 here is CASSLGEGTTFF. The CDR3 bases are TGTGCCAGCAGCTTGGGTGAAGGGACGACTTTCTTT. Combining the CDR3 with reference TRBV11-2 and TRBJ1-1 gives the whole variable domain EAGVAQSPRYKIIEKRQSVAFWCNPISGHATLYWYQQILGQGPKLLIQFQNNGVVDDSQLPKDRFSAERLKGVDSTLKIQPAKLEDSAVYLCASSLGEGTTFFGQGTRLTVV.

CDR3 residues: CASSCGGTSGIGRQETQYF. CDR3 bases: TGTGCCAGCAGCTGCGGAGGGACTAGCGGGATAGGGCGTCAAGAGACCCAGTACTTC. The V and J genes are TRBV7-9 and TRBJ2-5; 13 positions match TRBD2. Germline V gene data show CDR1 as SEHNR and CDR2 as FQNEAQ (reference sequence). Trimming at V came to 4 bases and at J to 2 bases, leaving 13 bases not matched to a gene. The CDR3 consists of 19 residues.

This clonotype was seen many times. The chain combines TRBV19 with TRBJ1-5, with D possibly TRBD1 on 6 matching bases. There are 13 residues in the CDR3. Germline values: CDR1 LNHDA, CDR2 SQIVND (reference sequence). Trimming cost V 7 bases and J 6 bases, with 13 bases left between them. CDR3 DNA sequence: TGTGCCAGTAAGTCAGGGGCGCGTCAGCCCCAGCATTTT. It encodes CASKSGARQPQHF.

The J gene is TRBJ1-1, the V gene TRBV7-2, with D hard to call. CDR3 length equals 15 residues. The V and J ends lost 8 bases and 4 bases respectively, with 20 bases between them. Germline CDR1 is SGHTA and CDR2 is FQGNSA. In nucleotides, the CDR3 is TGTGCCAGCGGCGTGGAAGGAAGACGGGTCACTGAAGCTTTCTTT. The encoded protein is CASGVEGRRVTEAFF.

The gene calls are TRBV28 and TRBJ1-1; D remains ambiguous. This CDR3 comprises 13 residues. With 3 bases removed from V and 7 bases from J, the gap between germline ends came to 12 bases. In germline, CDR1 is MDHEN, CDR2 SYDVKM. CDR3 loop: CASSFVGSFEAFF. As DNA, the CDR3 is TGTGCCAGCAGTTTTGTTGGCAGTTTTGAAGCTTTCTTT.

Note on this clonotype: This sequence may be a read error, since a much larger clone differs from it by one base. Written as DNA, the CDR3 is TGTGCCAGCAGTCCTTATCAGATGGCTTTAGGCTACGCCTTC. This codes for CASSPYQMALGYAF. The gene calls are TRBV27 and TRBJ1-2; no firm D call. This CDR3 contains 14 residues. The V gene's germline CDR1 is MNHEY and CDR2 SMNVEV (reference sequence).

This clonotype was seen many times. This chain connects TRBV12-3 or TRBV12-4 to TRBJ2-5; 8 bases are shared with TRBD1. The V segment lost 5 bases and the J segment 1 base; nucleotides outside the gene matches: 0. The CDR3 length is 13 residues. The CDR3 DNA follows: TGTGCCAGCAGTACAGGGGGCCAAGAGACCCAGTACTTC. Its translation is CASSTGGQETQYF.

This clonotype was seen many times. The rearrangement links TRBV20-1 to TRBJ2-7; tentative D call: TRBD2 (5 bases). The V and J ends lost 7 bases and 0 bases respectively, with 16 bases between them. Per germline, CDR1 DFQATT and CDR2 SNEGSKA (reference sequence). This CDR3 has 14 residues. The chain's CDR3 is CSGLSPGLSYEQYF. DNA for the CDR3: TGCAGTGGATTGTCCCCCGGACTCTCCTACGAGCAGTACTTC.

This clonotype was counted ten times or more. The V call is TRBV6-1, the J call TRBJ2-7, with D perhaps assigned TRBD1 or TRBD2 (5 bases each). The length of the CDR3 is 13 residues. Germline CDR1 is MNHNS and CDR2 is SASEGT. The V end was cut by 2 bases, the J end by 9 bases, with 14 bases between. The CDR3, as DNA: TGTGCCAGCAGTGAATATACTAGTGGGGCGCAGTACTTC. It yields the protein CASSEYTSGAQYF.

This clonotype has at least ten counts. V usage is TRBV7-8 and J usage is TRBJ1-5; D not certain. The CDR3 sequence is 13 residues long. Deletions cut 1 base from V and 6 bases from J, with 7 bases between. Germline CDR1 is SGHVS and CDR2 is FQNEAQ. The CDR3 protein is CASSLGRAQPQHF. In DNA form, the CDR3 reads TGTGCCAGCAGCTTAGGGCGCGCTCAGCCCCAGCATTTT.

In this sample, this clonotype turned up many times. This CDR3 is CATTDDSSYGYTF. CDR3 coding DNA: TGTGCCACTACTGACGACAGCTCCTATGGCTACACCTTC. The rearrangement links TRBV19 to TRBJ1-2; possible D gene TRBD1, 5 bases. Trimming took 10 bases from V and 4 from J, leaving 16 bases between them. Germline V gives CDR1 LNHDA, CDR2 SQIVND (reference sequence). The CDR3 runs 13 residues.

At least ten counts were recorded for this clonotype. The rearrangement links TRBV20-1 to TRBJ2-5; no clear D. V was trimmed by 3 bases and J by 5 bases, leaving 7 bases between them. The germline V gene has CDR1 DFQATT and CDR2 SNEGSKA (reference sequence). This CDR3 has 11 residues. The CDR3 DNA reads as TGCAGTGCTAGCCAGTCGGAGACCCAGTACTTC. It is translated as CSASQSETQYF.

This chain connects TRBV12-3 or TRBV12-4 to TRBJ1-5; D is unresolved. This CDR3 has 15 amino acids. V dropped 6 bases and J dropped 1 base, with 13 bases sitting between them. CDR3 nucleotides: TGTGCCAGCAGCGTAGCGGCCGGGAGCAATCAGCCCCAGCATTTT. The encoded protein is CASSVAAGSNQPQHF.

This chain uses TRBV28 with TRBJ2-7; 9 bases match TRBD1. Trimming removed 1 base from V and 6 bases from J; junction bases left unmatched: 4. Germline V gene data show CDR1 as MDHEN and CDR2 as SYDVKM. There are 14 residues in the CDR3. The CDR3: CASSLYRGRGEQYF. DNA of the CDR3: TGTGCCAGCAGTTTATACAGGGGGCGCGGCGAGCAGTACTTC.

The chain uses TRBV7-9 and TRBJ1-1; no firm D call. The CDR3 is 14 residues long. Trimming left V 2 bases short and J 10 bases short, with 17 bases between. The germline V gene has CDR1 SEHNR and CDR2 FQNEAQ (reference sequence). The CDR3 loop reads CASSLIGRAQAAFF. The CDR3 region has the DNA TGTGCCAGCAGCTTAATAGGGCGAGCTCAAGCAGCTTTCTTT.

This clonotype was observed many times. This sequence joins TRBV10-1 and TRBJ2-7; TRBD1 matches 8 bases. Looked up from germline, CDR1 is WNHNN and CDR2 is SYGVQD (reference sequence). The CDR3 runs 15 residues. Germline trimming cut 3 bases from V and 3 bases from J; bases unmatched to any gene: 7. CDR3 nucleotide sequence: TGCGCCAGCAGTGACCCAGGGACAGGCGACTACGAGCAGTACTTC. The encoded protein is CASSDPGTGDYEQYF.

Of note for this clonotype: A much bigger clone sits one base away, suggesting this may be a read error. V gene TRBV2 combines with J gene TRBJ2-3; no reliable D call. The germline V gene encodes CDR1 SNHLY and CDR2 FYNNEI. This CDR3 is 15 amino acids long. The V end lost 6 bases, the J end lost 4 bases, and 17 bases lay between the germline ends. CDR3 sequence (DNA): TGTGCCAGCAGCCAAGATATGACCGCCTCAGATACGCAGTATTTT. Protein: CASSQDMTASDTQYF. Looking up the rest from reference TRBV2 and TRBJ2-3 gives the full variable domain: EPEVTQTPSHQVTQMGQEVILRCVPISNHLYFYWYRQILGQKVEFLVSFYNNEISEKSEIFDDQFSVERPDGSNFTLKIRSTKLEDSAMYFCASSQDMTASDTQYFGPGTRLTVL.

This clonotype was recorded at least ten times. The rearrangement uses TRBV7-2 and TRBJ2-7; 7 bases agree with TRBD2. Unmatched junction bases numbered 9, after V lost 5 bases and J lost 5 bases. Germline CDR1 and CDR2: SGHTA and FQGNSA. The CDR3 spans 14 residues. This chain's CDR3 is CASSIPTSYHEQYF. For the CDR3, the DNA is TGTGCCAGCAGCATCCCGACTAGCTACCACGAGCAGTACTTC.

This clonotype was picked up many times. This chain joins TRBV11-2 and TRBJ1-1; possible D gene TRBD1, 5 bases. This CDR3 has 15 amino acids. V was cut by 5 bases and J by 2 bases, with 15 bases left in between. Germline CDR1 is SGHAT and CDR2 is FQNNGV. This CDR3 reads CASSQNMGVNTEAFF. The CDR3 nucleotides read TGTGCCAGCAGCCAAAACATGGGGGTAAACACTGAAGCTTTCTTT.

This clonotype was found many times. The chain recombines TRBV6-5 with TRBJ1-6; TRBD1 aligns across 7 bases. Germline V gene lookup returns CDR1 MNHEY and CDR2 SVGAGI. The CDR3 consists of 15 residues. Trimming removed 4 bases from V and 9 bases from J; junction bases left unmatched: 9. CDR3 sequence: CASSSLQGRASPLHF. Here the CDR3 DNA reads TGTGCCAGCAGTTCCCTACAGGGGAGAGCTTCACCCCTCCACTTT.

This chain links TRBV7-9 with TRBJ2-5; TRBD2 agrees at 11 bases. The CDR3 length is 17 residues. J was trimmed by 2 bases and V by 3 bases; bases with no gene match: 8. The germline V gene encodes CDR1 SEHNR and CDR2 FQNEAQ (reference sequence). The CDR3 sequence: CASSFFGLAGGQETQYF. CDR3 DNA: TGTGCCAGCAGCTTTTTTGGACTAGCGGGCGGGCAAGAGACCCAGTACTTC.

This clonotype was seen a few times. Mismatch with germline at one junction end may stem from a read error. The chain carries TRBV10-3 and TRBJ1-1; D is unclear. The CDR3 is 13 residues long. The germline gives CDR1 ENHRY, CDR2 SYGVKD. For the CDR3, the DNA is TGTGCCGTCAAGGGCAGCTTGAACACTGAGGCTTTCTTT. Its protein is CAVKGSLNTEAFF.

This clonotype showed up many times. This chain links TRBV4-1 with TRBJ1-3, with D tentatively TRBD1 (6 bases). This CDR3 spans 13 amino acids. Trimming left V 4 bases short and J 8 bases short, with 12 bases between. Germline assignment: CDR1 MGHRA and CDR2 YSYEKL. CDR3 residues: CASSPTRGDTIYF. The CDR3 nucleotides are TGCGCCAGCAGCCCTACCAGGGGAGACACCATATATTTT.

This clonotype was seen at least ten times. A read error may produce the germline difference seen at one junction end. V gene TRBV10-1 combines with J gene TRBJ2-3, with D possibly matching TRBD2 (6 bases). The CDR3 has 14 residues. In germline, CDR1 is WNHNN, CDR2 SYGVQD (reference sequence). The DNA for the CDR3 is TGCGCCAACAGTGAGAGGGGACTCACAGATACGCAGTATTTT. Its translation is CANSERGLTDTQYF.

In this sample, this clonotype turned up many times. This chain uses TRBV12-3 or TRBV12-4 with TRBJ2-2; 9 bases agree with TRBD2. V gave up 4 bases and J gave up 7 bases; unmatched junction bases: 7. CDR3 size: 15 residues. The CDR3 loop reads CASSSTGLAGGELFF. CDR3 sequence (DNA): TGTGCCAGCAGTTCCACGGGACTAGCAGGCGGGGAGCTGTTTTTT.